This T cell receptor beta chain was obtained from a study of blood T cell repertoires in COVID-19. Study details: Acute and convalescent COVID-19 specimens originated in the United States, Italy and Spain. PBMCs, B-cell-depleted T cells, or T cells provided the cDNA or gDNA that made up the material.

Per the original data handling: Amplification from reference gene primers served as the basis for estimated nucleated cell counts. Sequenced by immunoSEQ multiplex PCR; TCRdb stores in-frame clones only, minus some. That table is the source of V, J and clone size, and D and trimming were worked out from the DNA. Of around 200,000 clones in the sample, about nine tenths were seen once. This clone has a single count. The junction had 3 bases not matched to a gene; V was cut back by 2 bases and J by 10 bases. Germline V gene sequence: CDR1 MNHEY, CDR2 SVGEGT. The CDR3 length is 13 residues. The sequence was obtained from a man in his 70s with acute or convalescent COVID-19. The sequenced material came from peripheral blood. V and J are TRBV6-2 or TRBV6-3 and TRBJ2-7; the match to TRBD1 covers 12 bases. CDR3 nucleotide sequence: TGTGCCAGCAGTTACGACGGGACAGGGGGCCAGTACTTC. It codes for CASSYDGTGGQYF.